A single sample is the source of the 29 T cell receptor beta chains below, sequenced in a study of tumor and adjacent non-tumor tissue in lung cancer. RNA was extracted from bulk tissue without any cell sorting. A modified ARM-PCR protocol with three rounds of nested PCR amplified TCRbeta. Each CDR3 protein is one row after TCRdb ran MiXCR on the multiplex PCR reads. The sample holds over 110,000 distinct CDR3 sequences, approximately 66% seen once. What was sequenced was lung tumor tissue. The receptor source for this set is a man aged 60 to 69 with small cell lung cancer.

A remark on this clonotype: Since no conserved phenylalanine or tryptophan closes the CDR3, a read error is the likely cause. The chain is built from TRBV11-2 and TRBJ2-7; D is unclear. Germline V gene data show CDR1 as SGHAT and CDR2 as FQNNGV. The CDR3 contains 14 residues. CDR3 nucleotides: TGTGCCGGCAGCCCCGAGTCCGGTTCCTACGAGCAGTACATC. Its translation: CAGSPESGSYEQYI.

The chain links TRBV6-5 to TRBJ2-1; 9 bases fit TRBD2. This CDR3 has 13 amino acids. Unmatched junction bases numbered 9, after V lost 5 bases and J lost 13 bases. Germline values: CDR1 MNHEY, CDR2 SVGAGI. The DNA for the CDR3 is TGTGCCAGCAGTGACACCGGAGGGACTAGCCAGTTCTTC. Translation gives CASSDTGGTSQFF.

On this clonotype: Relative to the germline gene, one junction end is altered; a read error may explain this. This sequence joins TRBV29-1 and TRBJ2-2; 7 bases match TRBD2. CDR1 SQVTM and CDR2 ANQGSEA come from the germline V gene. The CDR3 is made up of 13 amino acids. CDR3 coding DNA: TGCAACGTTGACGGGGGGAACACCGGGGAGTTGTTTTTT. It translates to CNVDGGNTGELFF.

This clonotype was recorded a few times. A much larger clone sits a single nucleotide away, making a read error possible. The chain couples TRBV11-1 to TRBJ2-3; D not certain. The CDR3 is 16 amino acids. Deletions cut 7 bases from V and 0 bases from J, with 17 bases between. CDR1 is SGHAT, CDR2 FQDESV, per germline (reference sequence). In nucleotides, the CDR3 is TGTGCCAGCAACTCGGCCTCCGGATTCAGCACAGATACGCAGTATTTT. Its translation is CASNSASGFSTDTQYF.

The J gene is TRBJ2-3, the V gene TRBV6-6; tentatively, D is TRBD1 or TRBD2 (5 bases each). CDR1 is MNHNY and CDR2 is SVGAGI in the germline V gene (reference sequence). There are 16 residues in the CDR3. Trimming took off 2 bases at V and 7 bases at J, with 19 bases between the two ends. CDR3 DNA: TGTGCCAGCAGTTACGTGGTGGGGGTAGCCAGTCATACGCAGTATTTT. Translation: CASSYVVGVASHTQYF.

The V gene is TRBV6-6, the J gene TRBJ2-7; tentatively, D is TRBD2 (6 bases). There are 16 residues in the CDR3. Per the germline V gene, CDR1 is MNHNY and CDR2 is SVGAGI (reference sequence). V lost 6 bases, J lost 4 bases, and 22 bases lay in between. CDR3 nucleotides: TGTGCCAGCAGAAACCTAACGGGAGTAGCAAAGTACGAGCAGTACTTC. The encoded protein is CASRNLTGVAKYEQYF.

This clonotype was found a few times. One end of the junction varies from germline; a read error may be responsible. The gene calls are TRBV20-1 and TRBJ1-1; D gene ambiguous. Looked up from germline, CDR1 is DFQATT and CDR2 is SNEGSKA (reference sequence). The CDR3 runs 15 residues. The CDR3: CSARDPAVMNTEVFF. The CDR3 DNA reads TGCAGTGCTCGAGATCCGGCCGTCATGAACACTGAAGTTTTCTTT.

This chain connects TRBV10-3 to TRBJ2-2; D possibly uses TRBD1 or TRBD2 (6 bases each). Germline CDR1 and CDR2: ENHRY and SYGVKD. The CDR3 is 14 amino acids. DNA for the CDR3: TGTGTCATAAGGGGGACTGAGTACACCGGGGAGCTGTTTTTT. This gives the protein CVIRGTEYTGELFF.

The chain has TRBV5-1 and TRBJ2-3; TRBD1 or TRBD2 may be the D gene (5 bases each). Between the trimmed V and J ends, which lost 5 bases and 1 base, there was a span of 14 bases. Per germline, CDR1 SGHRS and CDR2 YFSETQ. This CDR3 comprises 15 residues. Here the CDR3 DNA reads TGCGCCAGCAGGCCCACCGGGACCGGCACAGATACGCAGTATTTT. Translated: CASRPTGTGTDTQYF.

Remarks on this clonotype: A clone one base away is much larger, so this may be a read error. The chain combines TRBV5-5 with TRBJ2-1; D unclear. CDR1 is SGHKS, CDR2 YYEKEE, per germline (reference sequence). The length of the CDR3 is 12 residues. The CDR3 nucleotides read TGTGCCAGCAGCTTCCCCGGTAGTGAGCGGTTCTTC. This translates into CASSFPGSERFF.

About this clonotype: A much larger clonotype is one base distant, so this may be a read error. In DNA, the CDR3 is TGTGCCAGCAGTGAACGTCGGGACAGGGTACAAGAGGCCCAGTACTTC. Amino acids: CASSERRDRVQEAQYF. The chain has TRBV6-1 and TRBJ2-5; 9 positions agree with TRBD1. The germline V gene has CDR1 MNHNS and CDR2 SASEGT. The CDR3 covers 16 residues.

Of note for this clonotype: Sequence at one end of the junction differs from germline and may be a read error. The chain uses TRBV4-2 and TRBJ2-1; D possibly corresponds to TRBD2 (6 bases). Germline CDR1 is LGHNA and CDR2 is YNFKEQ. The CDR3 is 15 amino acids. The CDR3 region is CASSQEKGRESEEFF. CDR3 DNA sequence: TGTGCCAGCAGCCAAGAAAAAGGACGGGAGTCTGAGGAGTTCTTC.

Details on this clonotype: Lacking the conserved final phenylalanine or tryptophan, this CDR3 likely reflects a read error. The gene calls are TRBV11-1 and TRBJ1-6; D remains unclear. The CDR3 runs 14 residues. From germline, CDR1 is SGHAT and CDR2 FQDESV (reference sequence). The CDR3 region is CANSFSGHNSPLHL. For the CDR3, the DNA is TGTGCCAACAGCTTTTCAGGACATAATTCACCCCTCCACTTG.

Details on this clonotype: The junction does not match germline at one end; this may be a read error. The CDR3 protein is CTSSIVGGYEQYF. DNA of the CDR3: TGTACCAGTAGTATAGTCGGCGGCTACGAGCAGTACTTC. The chain recombines TRBV19 with TRBJ2-7, with D unclear. Germline values: CDR1 LNHDA, CDR2 SQIVND (reference sequence). The CDR3 sequence is 13 residues long.

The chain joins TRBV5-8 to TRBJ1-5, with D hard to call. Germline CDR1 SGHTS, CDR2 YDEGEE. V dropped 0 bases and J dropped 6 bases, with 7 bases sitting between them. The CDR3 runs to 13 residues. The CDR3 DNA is TGTGCCAGCAGCTTGGAAAGGACTCAGCCCCAGCATTTT. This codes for CASSLERTQPQHF. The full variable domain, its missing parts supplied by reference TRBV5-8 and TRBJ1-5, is EAGVTQSPTHLIKTRGQQATLRCSPISGHTSVYWYQQALGLGLQFLLWYDEGEERNRGNFPPRFSGRQFPNYSSELNVNALELEDSALYLCASSLERTQPQHFGDGTRLSIL.

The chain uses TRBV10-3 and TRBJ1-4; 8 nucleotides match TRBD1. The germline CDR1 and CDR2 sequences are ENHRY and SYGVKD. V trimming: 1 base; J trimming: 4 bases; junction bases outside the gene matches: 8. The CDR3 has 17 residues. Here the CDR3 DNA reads TGTGCCATCAGTGAGTTCCGACAGGGGACCATTAATGAAAAACTGTTTTTT. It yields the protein CAISEFRQGTINEKLFF.

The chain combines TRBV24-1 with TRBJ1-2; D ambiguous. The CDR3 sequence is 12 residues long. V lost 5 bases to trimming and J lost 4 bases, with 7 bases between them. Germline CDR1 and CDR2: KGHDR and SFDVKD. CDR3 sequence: CATSGSRYGYTF. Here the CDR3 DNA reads TGTGCCACCAGTGGATCCCGCTATGGCTACACCTTC.

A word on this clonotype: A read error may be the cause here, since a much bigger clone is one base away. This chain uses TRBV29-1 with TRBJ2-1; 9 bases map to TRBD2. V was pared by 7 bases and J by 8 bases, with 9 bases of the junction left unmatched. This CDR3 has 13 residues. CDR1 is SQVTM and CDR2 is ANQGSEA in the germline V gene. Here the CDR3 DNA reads TGCAGCGGGATTGGACTAGCGAGGGATGAGCAGTTCTTC. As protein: CSGIGLARDEQFF.

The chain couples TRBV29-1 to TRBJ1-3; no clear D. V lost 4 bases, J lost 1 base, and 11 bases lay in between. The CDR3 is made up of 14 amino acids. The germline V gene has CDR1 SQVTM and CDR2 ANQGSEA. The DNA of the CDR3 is TGCAGCGTTGCGACCGGGAGATCTGGAAACACCATATATTTT. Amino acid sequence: CSVATGRSGNTIYF.

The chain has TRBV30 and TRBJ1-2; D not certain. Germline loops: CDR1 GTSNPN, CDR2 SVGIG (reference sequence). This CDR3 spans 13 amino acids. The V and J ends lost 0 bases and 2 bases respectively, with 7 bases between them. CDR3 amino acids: CAWSVRMNYGYTF. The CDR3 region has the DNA TGTGCCTGGAGTGTACGCATGAACTATGGCTACACCTTC.

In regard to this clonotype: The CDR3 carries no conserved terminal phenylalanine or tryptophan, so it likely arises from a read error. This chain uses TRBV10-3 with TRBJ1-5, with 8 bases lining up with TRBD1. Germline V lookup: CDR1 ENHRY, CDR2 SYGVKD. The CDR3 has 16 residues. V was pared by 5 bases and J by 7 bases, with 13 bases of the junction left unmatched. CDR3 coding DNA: TGTGCCATCAGTAATCAGGGACAGGAGGCCGGGCAGCCCCAGCATTCT. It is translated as CAISNQGQEAGQPQHS.

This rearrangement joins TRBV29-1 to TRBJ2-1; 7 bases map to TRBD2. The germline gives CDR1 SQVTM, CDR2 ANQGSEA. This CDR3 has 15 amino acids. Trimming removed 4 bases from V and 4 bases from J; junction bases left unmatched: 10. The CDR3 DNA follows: TGCAGCGTTGGAAAGGGATCTAGCGGTTACAATGAGCAGTTCTTC. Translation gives CSVGKGSSGYNEQFF.

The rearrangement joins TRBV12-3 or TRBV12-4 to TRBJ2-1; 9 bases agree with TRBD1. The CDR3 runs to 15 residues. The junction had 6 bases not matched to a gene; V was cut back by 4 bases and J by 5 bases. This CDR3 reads CASSYPGQGNNEQFF. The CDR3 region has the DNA TGTGCCAGCAGTTATCCGGGACAGGGCAACAATGAGCAGTTCTTC.

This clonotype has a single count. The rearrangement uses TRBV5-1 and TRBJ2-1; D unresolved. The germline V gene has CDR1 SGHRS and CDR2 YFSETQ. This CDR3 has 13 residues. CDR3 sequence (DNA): TGCGACAGTAGCTTGGCCCACTACAATGAGCAGTTCTTC. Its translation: CDSSLAHYNEQFF. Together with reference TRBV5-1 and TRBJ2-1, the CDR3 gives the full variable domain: KAGVTQTPRYLIKTRGQQVTLSCSPISGHRSVSWYQQTPGQGLQFLFEYFSETQRNKGNFPGRFSGRQFSNSRSEMNVSTLELGDSALYLCDSSLAHYNEQFFGPGTRLTVL.

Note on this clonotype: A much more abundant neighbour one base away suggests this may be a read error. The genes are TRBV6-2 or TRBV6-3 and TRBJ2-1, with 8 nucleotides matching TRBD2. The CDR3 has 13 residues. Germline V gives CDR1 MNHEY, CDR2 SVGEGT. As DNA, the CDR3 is TGTGCCAGAAGTTACGGGGGGGGCAATGAGCAGTTCTTC. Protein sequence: CARSYGGGNEQFF.

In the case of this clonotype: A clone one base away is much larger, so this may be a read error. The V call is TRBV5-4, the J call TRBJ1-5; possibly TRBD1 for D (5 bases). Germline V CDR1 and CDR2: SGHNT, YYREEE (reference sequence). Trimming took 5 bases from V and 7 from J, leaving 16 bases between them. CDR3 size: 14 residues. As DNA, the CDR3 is TGTGCCAGCAGTCTGGGGCCATGGACGCAGCCCCAGCATTTT. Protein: CASSLGPWTQPQHF.

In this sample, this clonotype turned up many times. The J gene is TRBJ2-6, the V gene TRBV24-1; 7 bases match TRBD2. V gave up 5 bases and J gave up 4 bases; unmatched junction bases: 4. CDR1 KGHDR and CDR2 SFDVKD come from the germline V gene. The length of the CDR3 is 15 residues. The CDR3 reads CATSGGGLGANVLTF. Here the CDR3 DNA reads TGTGCCACCAGTGGGGGAGGGTTGGGGGCCAACGTCCTGACTTTC.

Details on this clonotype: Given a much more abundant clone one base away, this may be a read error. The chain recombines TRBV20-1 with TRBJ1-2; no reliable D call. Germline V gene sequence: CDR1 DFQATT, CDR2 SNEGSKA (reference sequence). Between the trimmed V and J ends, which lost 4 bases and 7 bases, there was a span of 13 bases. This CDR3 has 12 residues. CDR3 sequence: CSANRGLGGYTF. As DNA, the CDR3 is TGCAGTGCTAATCGGGGTCTCGGTGGCTACACCTTC.

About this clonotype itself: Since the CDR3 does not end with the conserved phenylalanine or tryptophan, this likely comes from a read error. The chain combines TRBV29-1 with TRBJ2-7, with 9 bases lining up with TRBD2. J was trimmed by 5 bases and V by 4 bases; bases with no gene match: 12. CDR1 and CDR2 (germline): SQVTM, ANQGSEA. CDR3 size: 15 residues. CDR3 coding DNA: TGCAGCGTTGGCAGGGTAGCGGGAGAGTCAGACGAGCAGTACCTC. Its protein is CSVGRVAGESDEQYL.